This TCR beta chain was recorded in a study of metastatic and nonmetastatic thyroid tumors. Turning to the study itself: The study looked at repertoires side by side in blood and in tumor or nodule tissue from malignant and benign thyroid patients.

Germline V gene sequence: CDR1 MNHNS, CDR2 SASEGT. V trimming: 2 bases; J trimming: 4 bases; junction bases outside the gene matches: 3. The CDR3 length is 14 residues. No patient had received any treatment before thyroid surgery. Study outcomes and limitations: Compared with benign nodules, malignant thyroid tumors were reported to have significantly higher TCR beta diversity in both blood and tumor.

A note on this clone: Its antigen is still unknown.

As processed by the authors: A classifier for distant metastasis in papillary thyroid cancer was constructed using CDR3 differences observed across clinicopathological groups. TCRdb reanalyzed the PCR reads with MiXCR. The V and J calls here are based on TCRdb, not the publication. The sample consists of under 15,000 clones, roughly a third of them appearing once. Material for sequencing was tumor tissue. The chain combines TRBV6-1 with TRBJ1-2, with TRBD1 identical over 8 bases. The clonotype comes from a female donor with papillary thyroid cancer or a benign thyroid nodule (not recorded which). Some clones in this sample may be carry-over from other donors' samples. DNA of the CDR3: TGTGCCAGCAGTGAACAGGGGGCGATCTATGGCTACACCTTC. Amino acids: CASSEQGAIYGYTF.